This T cell receptor beta chain was sequenced in a study of CD8+ T cells in alopecia areata listed by TCRdb under 2018. About the investigation overall: Treated patients were enrolled in an open-label pilot trial of oral tofacitinib at 5 to 10 mg twice daily for moderate-to-severe alopecia areata. Patients received tofacitinib for 6 to 18 months and were then followed off drug for 6 months to check for delayed response and recurrence. immunoSEQ multiplex PCR using 35 Vbeta forward primers and 13 Jbeta reverse primers was used to amplify TCRbeta CDR3 regions. In treated patients, disease severity was measured using the SALT score, which gives the percentage of scalp surface area affected. RNA was obtained with the PAXgene miRNA kit for fixed scalp, the miRNeasy kit for PBMCs, and the RNeasy kit for mouse skin. Clonality in the scalp was compared among normal scalp (n=4), patchy alopecia areata scalp (n=8), and alopecia totalis/universalis scalp (n=8). Scalp tissue and sorted CD4+ and CD8+ peripheral blood T cells from patchy and totalis/universalis alopecia areata patients and from healthy controls were covered by human TCRbeta sequencing. Tofacitinib-treated patients had biopsies at baseline and at 4 and 24 weeks of treatment, with a later scalp biopsy in several patients. High-throughput TCRbeta sequencing was used to examine T cell clonal expansion in alopecia areata in both the C3H/HeJ mouse model and human patients.

Points the paper makes about the study in general: During tofacitinib treatment, many expanded lesional clones stuck around in both scalp and blood, and this persistence may partly explain why relapse happens after treatment is stopped. Compared with normal scalp, lesional scalp, particularly in alopecia totalis/universalis, had higher clonality and more expanded CD8+ clones, which suggests antigenic drive. Because the treated cohort was small and had only one nonresponder, larger studies are needed to examine links between baseline CD8+ expansion and response. Compared with mice, TCR sequences shared between patients were less clear, possibly partly because of HLA diversity across the patient population. Scalp clonality and the number of expanded CD8+ clones among the top 100 scalp clones were significantly decreased by tofacitinib. Scalp TCR repertoire analysis is complicated because resident alphabeta T cells in normal human skin are also sequenced, whereas mouse skin is dominated by gammadelta T cells.

The time point label, as the study defines it: 20 to 30 weeks on oral tofacitinib. The sample's treatment or condition label is to be understood as: oral pan-JAK inhibitor, 5-10 mg twice daily. From alopecia areata patients, peripheral blood was collected along with lesional scalp punch biopsies. PBMCs were isolated by density centrifugation and stained for CD3, CD4 and CD8, after which CD4+ and CD8+ T cells were sorted on a FACSAria. From V the trimming removes 6 bases and from J it removes 5 bases, while the gene matches leave 6 bases of the junction unaccounted for. Sequences SGHAT (CDR1) and FQNNGV (CDR2) are obtained from the germline V gene. The CDR3 measures 15 amino acids from cysteine to phenylalanine. Here the CDR3 DNA is all that survives: 45 bases in frame from base 1. Libraries were made using the immunoSEQ multiplex PCR assay. For TCR sequencing, RNA was extracted from every sample and reverse transcribed into cDNA to serve as template. SuperScript III was used to make first-strand cDNA, primed with a 2:1 mix of oligo-dT and random hexamers. Amplification bias was assessed with a synthetic immune receptor repertoire, and residual bias was removed computationally. The published analysis was carried out like this. Raw reads were preprocessed to remove errors, and CDR3 was defined according to IMGT conventions as the region from the conserved cysteine to phenylalanine. To get clonality, Shannon entropy was normalized by log2 of the number of productive unique TCRs and the result was subtracted from 1. Whether each scalp clone was CD4 or CD8 was inferred by checking scalp TCRbeta sequences against the CD4 and CD8 repertoires from sorted blood. Imported from immuneACCESS, the table was reduced by TCRdb to in-frame sequences with V and J called. These copies leave out some clones; in studies compared against another copy, an unresolved V gene accounts for under half, and the cause of the remainder is not known. V and J calls and clone size follow that table, whereas D and trimming were derived from the DNA. The sample has 150,000 to 200,000 clones on record, 60% of them singletons. Approximately 0.93% of the sample rests with the top ten.

Regarding this clone: Its binding antigen is unknown. No per-base quality is available; no much larger clone lies one base away.

This TCR derives from a human donor with alopecia areata. Material: CD4+ T cells sorted from blood, obtained at week 24, from a patient treated with tofacitinib. This sequence uses TRBV11-2 and TRBJ2-1; TRBD2 aligns with 11 central bases. In nucleotides, the sequence is TGTGCCAGCAGGGAGACTAGCGGGGCAGACAATGAGCAGTTCTTC. It translates to CASRETSGADNEQFF. Joined to the reference TRBV11-2 and TRBJ2-1 proteins, this CDR3 gives the full variable domain: EAGVAQSPRYKIIEKRQSVAFWCNPISGHATLYWYQQILGQGPKLLIQFQNNGVVDDSQLPKDRFSAERLKGVDSTLKIQPAKLEDSAVYLCASRETSGADNEQFFGPGTRLTVL.